The 4 T cell receptor beta chains below all came from one sample that was sequenced in a study of CD8+ T cells in alopecia areata. After isolation, RNA underwent reverse transcription to generate cDNA as the sequencing template. Assay: immunoSEQ multiplex PCR; the TCRdb copy retains only in-frame clones and omits some. This sample has more than 95,000 clones, with around 38% found just once. Sequencing was carried out using CD4+ T cells sorted from blood. The receptors were gathered from a human donor with alopecia areata.

The gene calls are TRBV4-3 and TRBJ2-3, with a weak D call TRBD2 (6 bases). The CDR3 length is 16 residues. Germline V gene sequence: CDR1 LGHNA, CDR2 YSLEER. Trimming pared 0 bases from V and 5 bases from J, leaving 15 bases between. The CDR3 sequence: CASSQEGGSRGDTQYF. Here the CDR3 DNA reads TGCGCCAGCAGCCAAGAGGGAGGAAGCCGGGGAGATACGCAGTATTTT.

The V call is TRBV5-1, the J call TRBJ2-1; D assignment may be TRBD1 or TRBD2 (6 bases each). The CDR3 runs 15 residues. The germline gives CDR1 SGHRS, CDR2 YFSETQ. With 0 bases removed from V and 7 bases from J, the gap between germline ends came to 14 bases. CDR3 protein: CASSLVPGAINEQFF. The CDR3 region has the DNA TGCGCCAGCAGCTTGGTGCCGGGGGCAATAAATGAGCAGTTCTTC.

The chain is built from TRBV6-5 and TRBJ1-5; D is unresolved. Germline assignment: CDR1 MNHEY and CDR2 SVGAGI. The CDR3 length is 12 residues. Between the trimmed V and J ends, which lost 6 bases and 7 bases, there was a span of 10 bases. For the CDR3, the DNA is TGTGCCAGCAGCCCCAGAGGGCAGCCCCAGCATTTT. Translating gives CASSPRGQPQHF.

The chain uses TRBV4-1 and TRBJ2-3, with D possibly TRBD1 on 5 matching bases. The CDR3 spans 14 residues. Trimming pared 0 bases from V and 5 bases from J, leaving 9 bases between. Germline CDR1 and CDR2: MGHRA and YSYEKL. For the CDR3, the DNA is TGCGCCAGCAGCCAAGATCTTACAGGAGATACGCAGTATTTT. Protein: CASSQDLTGDTQYF.